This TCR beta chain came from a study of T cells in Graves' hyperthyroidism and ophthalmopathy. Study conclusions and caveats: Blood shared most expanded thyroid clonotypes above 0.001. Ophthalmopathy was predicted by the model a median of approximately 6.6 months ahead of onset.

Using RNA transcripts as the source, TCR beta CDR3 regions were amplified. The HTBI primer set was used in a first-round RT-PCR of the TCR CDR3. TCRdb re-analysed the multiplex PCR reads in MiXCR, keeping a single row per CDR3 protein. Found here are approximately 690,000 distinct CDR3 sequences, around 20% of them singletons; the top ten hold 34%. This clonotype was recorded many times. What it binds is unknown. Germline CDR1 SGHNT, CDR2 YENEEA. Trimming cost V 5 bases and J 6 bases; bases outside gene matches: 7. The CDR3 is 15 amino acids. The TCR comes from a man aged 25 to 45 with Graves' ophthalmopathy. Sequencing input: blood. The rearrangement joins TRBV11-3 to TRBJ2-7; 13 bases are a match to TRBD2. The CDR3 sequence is CASSLGLAGAGEQYF. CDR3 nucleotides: TGTGCCAGCAGCCTCGGACTAGCGGGAGCGGGCGAGCAGTACTTC.